Below are 25 T cell receptor beta chains sequenced from a single sample in a study of cytomegalovirus exposure and HLA in healthy donors. Both 60 Vbeta primers and 13 Jbeta primers went into the PCR. The repertoire was sequenced with immunoSEQ multiplex PCR; TCRdb's copy has only in-frame clones and lacks some. The table records 180,000 or so clones, about 75% of them present only once. Sequences were obtained from PBMCs. The origin of the receptors is a man aged 35-49 years in good health and CMV-seropositive.

This CDR3 is CASSLGAGNQPQHF. The CDR3, as DNA: TGTGCCAGCAGCTTGGGGGCCGGCAATCAGCCCCAGCATTTT. J is TRBJ1-5 and V is TRBV7-2, with TRBD1 as a possible D gene (6 bases). V lost 3 bases to trimming and J lost 2 bases, with 8 bases between them. Germline loops: CDR1 SGHTA, CDR2 FQGNSA. The CDR3 is made up of 14 amino acids.

Of note for this clone: One end of the junction varies from germline; a read error may be responsible. Here the CDR3 reads CSSSLGGGNTGELFF. In nucleotides, the CDR3 is TGTTCCAGCAGCTTGGGGGGAGGGAACACCGGGGAGCTGTTTTTT. The chain uses TRBV7-9 and TRBJ2-2; weak D call: TRBD2 (6 bases). This CDR3 contains 15 residues. The germline gives CDR1 SEHNR, CDR2 FQNEAQ (reference sequence).

V usage is TRBV19 and J usage is TRBJ2-7; 9 positions agree with TRBD2. The germline CDR1 and CDR2 sequences are LNHDA and SQIVND (reference sequence). This CDR3 spans 15 amino acids. With V trimmed by 5 bases and J by 5 bases, 10 bases remained unmatched. The CDR3 is CASSPRLLAGNEQYF. CDR3 nucleotide sequence: TGTGCCAGTAGTCCCAGGTTGCTAGCGGGAAACGAGCAGTACTTC.

This chain uses TRBV11-2 with TRBJ2-7; D uncertain. Germline CDR1 reads SGHAT; CDR2 reads FQNNGV. There are 13 residues in the CDR3. V was cut by 5 bases and J by 6 bases, with 14 bases left in between. The CDR3 protein is CASSPDDRGEQYF. Here the CDR3 DNA reads TGTGCCAGCAGCCCCGACGACCGCGGCGAGCAGTACTTC.

CDR3 DNA sequence: TGCAGCGTCAAGGGATCGCGGGGGTACGAGCAGTACTTC. Its translation: CSVKGSRGYEQYF. The chain links TRBV29-1 to TRBJ2-7, with TRBD2 identical over 7 bases. The germline CDR1 and CDR2 sequences are SQVTM and ANQGSEA. The CDR3 spans 13 residues. V shed 6 bases, J shed 4 bases, and the junction held 9 bases outside the gene matches.

DNA of the CDR3: TGTGCCAGCAGCTTGGCGGGACTAGCGGGAGCAACAGATACGCAGTATTTT. It yields the protein CASSLAGLAGATDTQYF. The chain employs TRBV13 and TRBJ2-3, with 14 bases lining up with TRBD2. V shed 3 bases and J 3 bases; nucleotides not matched to a gene: 5. The length of the CDR3 is 17 residues. From germline, CDR1 is PRHDT and CDR2 FYEKMQ (reference sequence).

The chain combines TRBV27 with TRBJ2-5; 10 nucleotides agree with TRBD2. CDR1 MNHEY and CDR2 SMNVEV come from the germline V gene (reference sequence). The ends lost 5 bases at V and 5 bases at J; junction bases unmatched: 8. The CDR3 runs to 15 residues. DNA for the CDR3: TGTGCCAGCAGTAGAATAGCGGGAGGCACGGAGACCCAGTACTTC. This encodes CASSRIAGGTETQYF.

This chain connects TRBV5-1 to TRBJ1-2, with TRBD1 matching 8 bases. V trimming: 6 bases; J trimming: 5 bases; junction bases outside the gene matches: 12. The CDR3 spans 15 residues. Germline V gives CDR1 SGHRS, CDR2 YFSETQ. CDR3 sequence reads: CASKDQGAYNYGYTF. CDR3 nucleotides: TGCGCCAGCAAGGACCAGGGGGCGTATAATTATGGCTACACCTTC.

This chain joins TRBV5-1 and TRBJ1-2; D not resolved. Trimming took 2 bases from V and 2 from J, leaving 7 bases between them. Germline loops: CDR1 SGHRS, CDR2 YFSETQ. The CDR3 covers 13 residues. The CDR3 loop reads CASSFGANYGYTF. The CDR3, as DNA: TGCGCCAGCAGCTTTGGAGCCAACTATGGCTACACCTTC.

This sequence joins TRBV18 and TRBJ2-7, with 10 bases identical to TRBD2. Trimming cost V 3 bases and J 6 bases; bases outside gene matches: 5. CDR3 length: 14 amino acids. Germline V CDR1 and CDR2: KGHSH, LQKENI. The CDR3 protein is CASSPSSGRAEQYF. The DNA for the CDR3 is TGTGCCAGCTCACCGTCTAGCGGGAGAGCCGAGCAGTACTTC. Full variable domain (rest looked up from reference TRBV18 and TRBJ2-7): NAGVMQNPRHLVRRRGQEARLRCSPMKGHSHVYWYRQLPEEGLKFMVYLQKENIIDESGMPKERFSAEFPKEGPSILRIQQVVRGDSAAYFCASSPSSGRAEQYFGPGTRLTVT.

This chain connects TRBV19 to TRBJ2-2, with 9 bases fitting TRBD2. This CDR3 contains 17 residues. Looked up from germline, CDR1 is LNHDA and CDR2 is SQIVND (reference sequence). After removal of 10 bases from V and 4 bases from J, the junction contained 16 bases not matched to a gene. In DNA, the CDR3 is TGTGCCACCGCGGGGCGCAGCGGGGGGCGGGGCACCGGGGAGCTGTTTTTT. Residues: CATAGRSGGRGTGELFF.

A remark on this clone: At the DNA level, this CDR3 is encoded by other sequences in the same sample as well. The DNA of the CDR3 is TGTGCCAGCAGTGAAGGTGGCAGGAACTATGGCTACACCTTC. This gives the protein CASSEGGRNYGYTF. The chain has TRBV2 and TRBJ1-2; unclear D gene. This CDR3 has 14 residues. Looked up from germline, CDR1 is SNHLY and CDR2 is FYNNEI. The V end lost 1 base, the J end lost 2 bases, and 8 bases lay between the germline ends. The full variable domain, completed using reference TRBV2 and TRBJ1-2, is EPEVTQTPSHQVTQMGQEVILRCVPISNHLYFYWYRQILGQKVEFLVSFYNNEISEKSEIFDDQFSVERPDGSNFTLKIRSTKLEDSAMYFCASSEGGRNYGYTFGSGTRLTVV.

Regarding this clone: A junction boundary mismatches the germline segment, possibly from a read error. The chain has TRBV29-1 and TRBJ2-4, with a tentative D call TRBD1 (6 bases). The CDR3 is made up of 14 amino acids. Germline CDR1 SQVTM, CDR2 ANQGSEA. CDR3 DNA: TGCAGCGCTAGGACAGACCTAGCCAAAAACAGTCAGTACTTC. It codes for CSARTDLAKNSQYF. The entire variable domain, with the rest obtained from reference TRBV29-1 and TRBJ2-4, is as follows: SAVISQKPSRDICQRGTSLTIQCQVDSQVTMMFWYRQQPGQSLTLIATANQGSEATYESGFVIDKFPISRPNLTFSTLTVSNMSPEDSSIYLCSARTDLAKNSQYFGAGTRLSVL.

V and J are TRBV5-1 and TRBJ1-1; 8 bases line up with TRBD1. The trim removed 1 base at V and 1 base at J, leaving 6 bases unmatched. CDR3 length: 16 amino acids. Germline CDR1 SGHRS, CDR2 YFSETQ. The CDR3 loop reads CASSLPGGGSNTEAFF. The CDR3 nucleotides read TGCGCCAGCAGCTTGCCAGGGGGCGGATCGAACACTGAAGCTTTCTTT.

The chain joins TRBV11-3 to TRBJ2-1; 7 nucleotides agree with TRBD1. CDR3 length equals 15 residues. Per the germline V gene, CDR1 is SGHNT and CDR2 is YENEEA. V lost 0 bases and J lost 4; bases outside the gene matches: 3. The CDR3 loop is CASSLEGQIYNEQFF. CDR3 coding DNA: TGTGCCAGCAGCTTAGAGGGACAGATATACAATGAGCAGTTCTTC.

This clone has a single count. The rearrangement joins TRBV7-3 to TRBJ1-1; 9 nucleotides agree with TRBD1. Germline loops: CDR1 SGHTA, CDR2 FQGTGA. J was trimmed by 5 bases and V by 5 bases; bases with no gene match: 3. This CDR3 is 13 amino acids long. CDR3 residues: CASSGQGKTEAFF. DNA of the CDR3: TGTGCCAGCAGCGGACAGGGGAAGACTGAAGCTTTCTTT.

This chain uses TRBV18 with TRBJ1-5, with 7 nucleotides matching TRBD1. The CDR3 extends over 13 amino acids. Trimming removed 4 bases from V and 5 bases from J; junction bases left unmatched: 2. In germline, CDR1 is KGHSH, CDR2 LQKENI. The CDR3: CASSRDRDQPQHF. CDR3 nucleotide sequence: TGTGCCAGCTCACGCGACAGGGATCAGCCCCAGCATTTT.

The CDR3 is CASSLNRVTEAFF. The DNA of the CDR3 is TGTGCCAGCAGCTTGAACAGGGTCACTGAAGCTTTCTTT. This chain uses TRBV5-8 with TRBJ1-1; TRBD1 might be the D (6 bases). The V end was cut by 1 base, the J end by 4 bases, with 8 bases between. Germline V CDR1 and CDR2: SGHTS, YDEGEE. This CDR3 is built from 13 residues.

The V call is TRBV7-9, the J call TRBJ2-2; weak D call: TRBD1 (6 bases). Between the trimmed V and J ends, which lost 10 bases and 3 bases, there was a span of 9 bases. The CDR3 contains 12 residues. CDR1 and CDR2 from the germline V gene are SEHNR and FQNEAQ (reference sequence). The CDR3 here is CATGQYTGELFF. In nucleotides, the CDR3 is TGTGCCACCGGACAGTACACCGGGGAGCTGTTTTTT. Complete variable domain (other parts from reference TRBV7-9 and TRBJ2-2): DTGVSQNPRHKITKRGQNVTFRCDPISEHNRLYWYRQTLGQGPEFLTYFQNEAQLEKSRLLSDRFSAERPKGSFSTLEIQRTEQGDSAMYLCATGQYTGELFFGEGSRLTVL.

The rearrangement uses TRBV19 and TRBJ2-6; weak D call: TRBD2 (6 bases). This CDR3 has 18 amino acids. Germline CDR1 and CDR2: LNHDA and SQIVND (reference sequence). The germline V and J ends were trimmed by 1 base and 0 bases, with 13 bases remaining between them. DNA for the CDR3: TGTGCCAGTAGTATAGTGCGGGACGCGAGCTCTGGGGCCAACGTCCTGACTTTC. Protein: CASSIVRDASSGANVLTF. Using reference TRBV19 and TRBJ2-6 for the parts outside the CDR3, the full variable domain is DGGITQSPKYLFRKEGQNVTLSCEQNLNHDAMYWYRQDPGQGLRLIYYSQIVNDFQKGDIAEGYSVSREKKESFPLTVTSAQKNPTAFYLCASSIVRDASSGANVLTFGAGSRLTVL.

The gene calls are TRBV9 and TRBJ2-2, with TRBD2 identical over 7 bases. Trimming at V came to 0 bases and at J to 7 bases, leaving 9 bases not matched to a gene. The germline gives CDR1 SGDLS, CDR2 YYNGEE. This CDR3 is 16 amino acids long. The DNA for the CDR3 is TGTGCCAGCAGCGTAGGGGGGGGGTTCCCGGGCGGGGAGCTGTTTTTT. Translation: CASSVGGGFPGGELFF.

V gene TRBV5-1 combines with J gene TRBJ2-3; TRBD1 might be the D (6 bases). Germline V gene lookup returns CDR1 SGHRS and CDR2 YFSETQ. CDR3 length: 15 amino acids. V shed 0 bases and J shed 1 base, with 9 bases lying between them. The chain's CDR3 is CASSLEGVGTDTQYF. In nucleotides, the CDR3 is TGCGCCAGCAGCTTGGAGGGGGTCGGCACAGATACGCAGTATTTT.

V usage is TRBV9 and J usage is TRBJ2-5, with D uncertain. Between the trimmed V and J ends, which lost 3 bases and 5 bases, there was a span of 11 bases. The germline V gene has CDR1 SGDLS and CDR2 YYNGEE. The CDR3 extends over 13 amino acids. CDR3 sequence: CASSAYSWETQYF. The DNA for the CDR3 is TGTGCCAGCAGCGCCTATAGTTGGGAGACCCAGTACTTC.

The count of this clone is one. This chain joins TRBV5-1 and TRBJ2-1, with D possibly TRBD2 on 6 matching bases. The V end was cut by 5 bases, the J end by 11 bases, with 11 bases between. The CDR3 spans 11 residues. In germline, CDR1 is SGHRS, CDR2 YFSETQ. CDR3 sequence (DNA): TGCGCCAGCAGGGGGGACTCCAAGCAGTTCTTC. Its protein is CASRGDSKQFF. The full variable domain, rest sourced from reference TRBV5-1 and TRBJ2-1, is KAGVTQTPRYLIKTRGQQVTLSCSPISGHRSVSWYQQTPGQGLQFLFEYFSETQRNKGNFPGRFSGRQFSNSRSEMNVSTLELGDSALYLCASRGDSKQFFGPGTRLTVL.

This clone showed up just a few times. The chain joins TRBV10-1 to TRBJ2-7, with D possibly being TRBD2 (5 bases). The CDR3 is made up of 11 amino acids. V lost 6 bases and J lost 10, with 13 bases in between. Germline V gene lookup returns CDR1 WNHNN and CDR2 SYGVQD (reference sequence). DNA of the CDR3: TGCGCCAGCAGCGACGGCGGGCCCCAGTACTTC. This codes for CASSDGGPQYF.